The following is a T cell receptor beta chain sequence with its context. These data come from a study of blood T cell repertoires in COVID-19. Study-level information: Material from acute and convalescent COVID-19 was sourced from the United States, Italy and Spain. T cells, B-cell-depleted T cells, or PBMCs supplied cDNA or gDNA.

Per the original methods: Amplification of reference gene primers was used by the study to estimate nucleated cell counts. Clones were sequenced by immunoSEQ multiplex PCR, and TCRdb holds only the in-frame ones, with some missing. V and J calls plus clone size are reproduced from that table; the DNA served to infer D and trimming. The table records 250,000 to 350,000 clones, about 88% of them present only once. This CDR3 is built from 16 residues. V lost 1 base and J lost 4, with 11 bases in between. Germline V gene data show CDR1 as MDHEN and CDR2 as SYDVKM. The sequenced sample consisted of peripheral blood. The source of this sequence is a woman aged 55-70 years with acute or convalescent COVID-19. V is TRBV28 and J is TRBJ1-6; maybe TRBD1 (5 bases). CDR3 DNA: TGTGCCAGCAGTTTATCCTTGACAGATTATAATTCACCCCTCCACTTT. Protein sequence: CASSLSLTDYNSPLHF.